This entry lists 20 T cell receptor beta chains sequenced from one sample in a study of vaccination and CD4 T cells after COVID-19 (dated by TCRdb to between 2020 and 2023). What this sample's treatment or condition label stands for: roughly ten-day PBMC culture with coronavirus spike peptide pools or control peptides (ViraFEST assay). Libraries were prepared through PCR. Sequencer: Illumina iSeq 100. At the Johns Hopkins FTIC core, DNA from the cultured CD4+ T cells underwent TCR sequencing with the Oncomine TCR Beta short-read assay. The public reads were quality trimmed at Q25 with fastp and then assembled into clones with MiXCR by TCRdb, keeping productive beta chains. Every CDR3 protein is listed once, alongside the most common genes and DNA of its rows. In this sample the table shows 20,000 to 25,000 distinct CDR3 sequences, 43% of which occur a single time. The ten biggest clones cover roughly an eighth of the sample.

No antigen has been identified for these receptors. The sample comprised CD4+ T cells from blood, cultured in vitro. These receptor sequences come from a human donor who had recovered from COVID-19.

The chain carries TRBV28 and TRBJ2-1; D is perhaps TRBD1 (6 bases). The CDR3 contains 16 residues. Per the germline V gene, CDR1 is MDHEN and CDR2 is SYDVKM. V lost 3 bases and J 2 bases, leaving 14 bases between the germline ends. This CDR3 reads CASSLVVGATYNEQFF. Here the CDR3 DNA reads TGTGCCAGCAGTTTGGTGGTGGGGGCGACCTACAATGAGCAGTTCTTC.

The chain recombines TRBV18 with TRBJ2-7, with TRBD1 matching over 7 bases. Germline trimming cut 6 bases from V and 7 bases from J; bases unmatched to any gene: 9. CDR3 length: 13 residues. Germline V lookup: CDR1 KGHSH, CDR2 LQKENI. The CDR3 region has the DNA TGTGCCAGCTCTGTGAAGGGGGCGGAGGAGCAGTACTTC. This gives the protein CASSVKGAEEQYF. Full variable domain (rest looked up from reference TRBV18 and TRBJ2-7): NAGVMQNPRHLVRRRGQEARLRCSPMKGHSHVYWYRQLPEEGLKFMVYLQKENIIDESGMPKERFSAEFPKEGPSILRIQQVVRGDSAAYFCASSVKGAEEQYFGPGTRLTVT.

The V call is TRBV19, the J call TRBJ2-1, with D possibly being TRBD1 or TRBD2 (5 bases each). The germline V gene encodes CDR1 LNHDA and CDR2 SQIVND (reference sequence). V was clipped by 3 bases and J by 0 bases, with 12 bases between them. This CDR3 region has 16 residues. For the CDR3, the DNA is TGTGCCAGTAGTATGGGGGACCTGAGCTCCTACAATGAGCAGTTCTTC. Translating it yields CASSMGDLSSYNEQFF.

V usage is TRBV28 and J usage is TRBJ2-2; D remains unclear. Germline V gene data show CDR1 as MDHEN and CDR2 as SYDVKM. CDR3 size: 14 residues. V was cut by 2 bases and J by 3 bases, with 7 bases left in between. CDR3 nucleotide sequence: TGTGCCAGCAGTTTAAGGGTGTACACCGGGGAGCTGTTTTTT. It translates to CASSLRVYTGELFF.

The CDR3 DNA is TGTGCTAGTGGTTTGGTACCCATAGGGGGTTCACCCCTCCACTTT. Protein sequence: CASGLVPIGGSPLHF. The rearrangement uses TRBV12-5 and TRBJ1-6; D is perhaps TRBD1 (6 bases). Per the germline V gene, CDR1 is LGHNT and CDR2 is FRNRAP. This CDR3 has 15 residues. The V end lost 0 bases, the J end lost 9 bases, and 12 bases lay between the germline ends. The complete variable domain, with remaining parts taken from reference TRBV12-5 and TRBJ1-6, reads DARVTQTPRHKVTEMGQEVTMRCQPILGHNTVFWYRQTMMQGLELLAYFRNRAPLDDSGMPKDRFSAEMPDATLATLKIQPSEPRDSAVYFCASGLVPIGGSPLHFGNGTRLTVT.

The chain uses TRBV28 and TRBJ1-2, with D perhaps TRBD1 (5 bases). The CDR3 totals 13 residues. Germline V gives CDR1 MDHEN, CDR2 SYDVKM. V was clipped by 5 bases and J by 4 bases, with 11 bases between them. The CDR3 DNA reads TGTGCCAGCAGTCCCGGGACTTTCTATGGCTACACCTTC. It is translated as CASSPGTFYGYTF.

The J gene is TRBJ2-3, the V gene TRBV7-2; D is perhaps TRBD2 (5 bases). V was pared by 5 bases and J by 12 bases, with 15 bases between. The CDR3 extends over 12 amino acids. Per germline, CDR1 SGHTA and CDR2 FQGNSA. In nucleotides, the CDR3 is TGTGCCAGCAGCACCCCTGGGAGCACACAGTATTTT. It translates to CASSTPGSTQYF.

The CDR3 region is CASSPEAGAKGAKNIQYF. The CDR3 region has the DNA TGCGCCAGCAGTCCGGAGGCGGGAGCTAAGGGAGCCAAAAACATTCAGTACTTC. The chain employs TRBV10-1 and TRBJ2-4; 7 nucleotides agree with TRBD2. Losses at the gene ends were 5 bases for V and 0 bases for J; bases not matched to a gene: 13. The CDR3 consists of 18 residues. Looked up from germline, CDR1 is WNHNN and CDR2 is SYGVQD (reference sequence).

This clonotype was detected only a few times. The chain carries TRBV6-4 and TRBJ2-1; 11 nucleotides agree with TRBD1. The germline V gene encodes CDR1 MRHNA and CDR2 SNTAGT. The CDR3 has 14 amino acids. The V segment lost 3 bases and the J segment 6 bases; nucleotides outside the gene matches: 1. CDR3 in amino acids: CASSEGTGGNEQFF. CDR3 nucleotide sequence: TGTGCCAGCAGTGAAGGGACAGGGGGCAATGAGCAGTTCTTC.

In DNA form, the CDR3 reads TGTGCCAGCAGCTTGATAGCGGGGAATGAGCAGTTCTTC. This sequence encodes CASSLIAGNEQFF. This rearrangement joins TRBV7-2 to TRBJ2-1, with TRBD2 matching over 8 bases. Losses at the gene ends were 3 bases for V and 7 bases for J; bases not matched to a gene: 2. The CDR3 consists of 13 residues. The germline V gene has CDR1 SGHTA and CDR2 FQGNSA.

This clonotype appeared a few times. V usage is TRBV28 and J usage is TRBJ2-3; D not resolved. Germline V gives CDR1 MDHEN, CDR2 SYDVKM. V lost 7 bases, J lost 1 base, and 9 bases lay in between. The CDR3 has 13 amino acids. The CDR3 protein is CASTTSGTDTQYF. Here the CDR3 DNA reads TGTGCCAGCACGACCTCAGGCACAGATACGCAGTATTTT.

V and J are TRBV19 and TRBJ2-1; TRBD2 matches 15 bases. Germline CDR1 reads LNHDA; CDR2 reads SQIVND (reference sequence). The V segment lost 8 bases and the J segment 12 bases; nucleotides outside the gene matches: 11. The CDR3 has 15 residues. CDR3 DNA: TGTGCCAGTGGTGGGACTAGCGGGAGGAGAATGGGGCAGTTCTTC. Its translation is CASGGTSGRRMGQFF. The whole variable domain, filled in from reference TRBV19 and TRBJ2-1, reads DGGITQSPKYLFRKEGQNVTLSCEQNLNHDAMYWYRQDPGQGLRLIYYSQIVNDFQKGDIAEGYSVSREKKESFPLTVTSAQKNPTAFYLCASGGTSGRRMGQFFGPGTRLTVL.

This clonotype has a handful of counts. V is TRBV9 and J is TRBJ2-2; 8 nucleotides match TRBD2. The CDR3 sequence is 16 residues long. V lost 0 bases, J lost 3 bases, and 4 bases stayed unmatched. Germline V gene sequence: CDR1 SGDLS, CDR2 YYNGEE. The CDR3 region is CASSVAGGAYTGELFF. As DNA, the CDR3 is TGTGCCAGCAGCGTAGCGGGGGGGGCCTACACCGGGGAGCTGTTTTTT.

This chain joins TRBV11-1 and TRBJ1-1; TRBD1 agrees at 9 bases. Germline V lookup: CDR1 SGHAT, CDR2 FQDESV (reference sequence). The CDR3 has 14 residues. V lost 3 bases and J lost 7; bases outside the gene matches: 6. Here the CDR3 reads CASSFGTGTGEAFF. The CDR3 DNA reads TGTGCCAGCAGCTTCGGGACAGGGACGGGTGAAGCTTTCTTT.

V usage is TRBV18 and J usage is TRBJ2-3; 8 nucleotides agree with TRBD1. The length of the CDR3 is 16 residues. After removal of 3 bases from V and 0 bases from J, the junction contained 5 bases not matched to a gene. Looked up from germline, CDR1 is KGHSH and CDR2 is LQKENI. CDR3 sequence reads: CASSPRGQGSTDTQYF. The CDR3 region has the DNA TGTGCCAGCTCACCGCGAGGACAGGGAAGCACAGATACGCAGTATTTT.

The CDR3 DNA sequence: TGTGCCAGCAACCTCGACAGCAGACCACAAGAGACCCAGTACTTC. It codes for CASNLDSRPQETQYF. The rearrangement uses TRBV6-1 and TRBJ2-5, with a tentative D call TRBD1 (5 bases). This CDR3 is built from 15 residues. V lost 7 bases to trimming and J lost 2 bases, with 17 bases between them. Germline CDR1 reads MNHNS; CDR2 reads SASEGT.

There are a few counts of this clonotype. The genes are TRBV7-9 and TRBJ2-3, with 11 bases that match TRBD2. V shed 5 bases, J shed 4 bases, and the junction held 2 bases outside the gene matches. Germline V CDR1 and CDR2: SEHNR, FQNEAQ (reference sequence). This CDR3 is built from 14 residues. The CDR3 nucleotides are TGTGCCAGCAGCCCGGGACTAGCGGCAGATACGCAGTATTTT. Protein sequence: CASSPGLAADTQYF. The complete variable domain, with remaining parts taken from reference TRBV7-9 and TRBJ2-3, reads DTGVSQNPRHKITKRGQNVTFRCDPISEHNRLYWYRQTLGQGPEFLTYFQNEAQLEKSRLLSDRFSAERPKGSFSTLEIQRTEQGDSAMYLCASSPGLAADTQYFGPGTRLTVL.

This clonotype was picked up a small number of times. CDR3 residues: CATSRDLAGEETQYF. The CDR3 coding sequence is TGTGCCACCAGCAGGGACCTAGCGGGGGAAGAGACCCAGTACTTC. The gene calls are TRBV15 and TRBJ2-5, with 10 positions matching TRBD2. CDR3 length: 15 residues. V shed 3 bases, J shed 3 bases, and the junction held 4 bases outside the gene matches. CDR1 and CDR2 from the germline V gene are LNHNV and YYDKDF (reference sequence).

CDR3 in DNA: TGCGCCAGCAGCCAAGCGGACAGGGGCAATCAGCCCCAGCATTTT. The encoded protein is CASSQADRGNQPQHF. The chain employs TRBV4-1 and TRBJ1-5; TRBD1 aligns across 8 bases. This CDR3 comprises 15 residues. Looked up from germline, CDR1 is MGHRA and CDR2 is YSYEKL. With V trimmed by 1 base and J by 2 bases, 1 base remained unmatched.

This chain links TRBV10-3 with TRBJ1-1; the D gene is possibly TRBD1 (6 bases). This CDR3 contains 17 residues. CDR1 is ENHRY, CDR2 SYGVKD, per germline. V shed 5 bases and J shed 2 bases, with 21 bases lying between them. The CDR3 coding sequence is TGTGCCATCAGTTCACAGGGAGAGAGCCATTCCAACACTGAAGCTTTCTTT. Its translation is CAISSQGESHSNTEAFF.